This TCR beta chain was obtained from a study of T-cell memory formation after mild COVID-19. Turning to the study itself: In these data, TCR clusters were largely donor specific.

The study, taken as a whole, reports: Pre-infection memory carried some responding clones, suggesting that cross-reactive memory joined. The study found balanced CD4/CD8 in clones contracting day 15 to 85 and a CD4+ lean in later expanders.

The J segment lost 11 bases and the V segment lost 4 bases, leaving 7 bases of the junction unmatched. The CDR3 is 12 residues long. From germline, CDR1 is LNHDA and CDR2 SQIVND (reference sequence). In its sample, this clonotype was seen a few times. The antigen remains unidentified. cDNA libraries for TCR alpha and TCR beta, carrying sample barcodes and UMIs, came from 5'RACE with constant-segment primers. TCRdb redid the calling of the 5' RACE reads with MiXCR, one entry per CDR3 protein. Of about 210,000 distinct CDR3 sequences listed, about 10% are singletons. This TCR came from a man between 18 and 35 years old who had mild COVID-19 (a few samples of this study predate the infection). Cell type and time point are not known. The specimen was PBMCs or a T cell subset sorted from them (not recorded which). The gene calls are TRBV19 and TRBJ1-1, with 7 bases lining up with TRBD1. Here the CDR3 reads CASSSPGQRAFF. Here the CDR3 DNA reads TGTGCCAGTAGTAGCCCGGGACAGAGGGCTTTCTTT.